This record covers a single TCR beta chain. Its specificity is unknown. This specimen comes from a study of graft-versus-host responses after intestinal transplantation. Turning to the study itself: The recipients all started with anti-thymocyte globulin induction and then took tacrolimus and steroids for 3 to 4 years. Overall study results and limits: Allografts from individuals with graft-donor T cell macrochimerism displayed high graft-versus-host to host-versus-graft clonal ratios. GvH clones were identified in recipient marrow, with some first appearing in ileum or blood.

V lost 3 bases to trimming and J lost 7 bases; unmatched junction nucleotides: 10. Per germline, CDR1 SGHDN and CDR2 FVKESK. The CDR3 covers 17 residues. Only in-frame clones appear in the TCRdb table, and some are missing; sequencing was by immunoSEQ multiplex PCR. The sample carries tens of thousands of clones, roughly 89% recorded once. This clonotype was obtained from a human patient who received an intestinal transplant, so some T cells may come from the graft donor. The sample here was PBMCs, taken 26 days after transplant. This sequence joins TRBV14 and TRBJ2-2, with 11 bases aligning to TRBD1. CDR3 nucleotides: TGTGCCAGCAGCCACGATACCCGGGACAGGGGGTTCGGGGAGCTGTTTTTT. Protein sequence: CASSHDTRDRGFGELFF.